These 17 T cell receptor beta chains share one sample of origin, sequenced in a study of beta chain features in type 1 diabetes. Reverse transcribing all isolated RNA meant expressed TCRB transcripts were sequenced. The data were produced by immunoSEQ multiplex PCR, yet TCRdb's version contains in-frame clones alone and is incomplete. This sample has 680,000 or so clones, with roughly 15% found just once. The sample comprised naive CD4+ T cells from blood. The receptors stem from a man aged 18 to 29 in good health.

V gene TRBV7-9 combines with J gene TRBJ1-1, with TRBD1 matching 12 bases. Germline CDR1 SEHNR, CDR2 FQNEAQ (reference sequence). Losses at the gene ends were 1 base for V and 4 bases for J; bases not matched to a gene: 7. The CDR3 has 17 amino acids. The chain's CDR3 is CASSLGDRGRIGTEAFF. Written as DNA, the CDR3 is TGTGCCAGCAGCTTAGGGGACAGGGGGCGAATAGGCACTGAAGCTTTCTTT.

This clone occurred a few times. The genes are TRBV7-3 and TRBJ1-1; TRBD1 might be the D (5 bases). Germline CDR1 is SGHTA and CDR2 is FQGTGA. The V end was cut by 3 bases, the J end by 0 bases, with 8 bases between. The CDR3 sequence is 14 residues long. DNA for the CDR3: TGTGCCAGCAGCTTCGACAGAATGAACACTGAAGCTTTCTTT. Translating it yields CASSFDRMNTEAFF. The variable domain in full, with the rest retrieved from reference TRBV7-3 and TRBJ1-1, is GAGVSQTPSNKVTEKGKYVELRCDPISGHTALYWYRQSLGQGPEFLIYFQGTGAADDSGLPNDRFFAVRPEGSVSTLKIQRTERGDSAVYLCASSFDRMNTEAFFGQGTRLTVV.

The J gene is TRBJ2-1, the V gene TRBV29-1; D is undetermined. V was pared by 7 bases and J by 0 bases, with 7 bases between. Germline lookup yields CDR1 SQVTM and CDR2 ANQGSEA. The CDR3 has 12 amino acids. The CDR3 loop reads CSGKSSYNEQFF. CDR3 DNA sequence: TGCAGCGGAAAAAGCTCCTACAATGAGCAGTTCTTC.

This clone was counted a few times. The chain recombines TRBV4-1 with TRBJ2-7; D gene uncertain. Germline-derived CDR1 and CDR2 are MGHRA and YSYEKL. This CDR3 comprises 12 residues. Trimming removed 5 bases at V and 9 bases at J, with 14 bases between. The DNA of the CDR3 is TGCGCCAGCAGCAGTAGGCTGGATGTGCAGTACTTC. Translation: CASSSRLDVQYF.

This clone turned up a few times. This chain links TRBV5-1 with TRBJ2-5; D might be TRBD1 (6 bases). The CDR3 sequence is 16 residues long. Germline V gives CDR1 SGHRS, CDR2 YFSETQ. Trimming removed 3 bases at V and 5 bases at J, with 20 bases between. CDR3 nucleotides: TGCGCCAGCAGCTCGCCTCAGGGGTTGAGAAAGGAGACCCAGTACTTC. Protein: CASSSPQGLRKETQYF. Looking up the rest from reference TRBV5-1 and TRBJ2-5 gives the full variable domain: KAGVTQTPRYLIKTRGQQVTLSCSPISGHRSVSWYQQTPGQGLQFLFEYFSETQRNKGNFPGRFSGRQFSNSRSEMNVSTLELGDSALYLCASSSPQGLRKETQYFGPGTRLLVL.

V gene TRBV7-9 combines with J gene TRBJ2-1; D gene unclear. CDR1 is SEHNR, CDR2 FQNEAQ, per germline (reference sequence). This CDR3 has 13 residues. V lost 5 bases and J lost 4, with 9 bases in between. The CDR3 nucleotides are TGTGCCAGCAGCCCAACGGTGTACAATGAGCAGTTCTTC. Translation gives CASSPTVYNEQFF.

The CDR3: CASSLSRQGSNYGYTF. DNA of the CDR3: TGTGCCAGCAGCTTATCTAGACAGGGGAGTAACTATGGCTACACCTTC. The chain carries TRBV7-6 and TRBJ1-2; 8 bases agree with TRBD1. CDR1 is SGHVS and CDR2 is FNYEAQ in the germline V gene. The CDR3 has 16 amino acids. V lost 2 bases to trimming and J lost 1 base; unmatched junction nucleotides: 6.

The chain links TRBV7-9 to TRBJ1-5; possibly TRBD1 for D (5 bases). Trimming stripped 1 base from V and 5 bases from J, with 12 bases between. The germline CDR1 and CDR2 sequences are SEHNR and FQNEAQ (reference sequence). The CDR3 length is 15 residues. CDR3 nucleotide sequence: TGTGCCAGCAGCTTAGAAGGGCAGGGATATCAGCCCCAGCATTTT. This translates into CASSLEGQGYQPQHF.

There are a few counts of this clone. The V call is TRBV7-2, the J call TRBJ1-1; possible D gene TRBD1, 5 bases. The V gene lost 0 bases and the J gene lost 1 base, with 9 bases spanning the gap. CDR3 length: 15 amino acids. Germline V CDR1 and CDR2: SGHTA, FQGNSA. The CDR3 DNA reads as TGTGCCAGCAGCTTAGCGCCAGGGTCGAACACTGAAGCTTTCTTT. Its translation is CASSLAPGSNTEAFF.

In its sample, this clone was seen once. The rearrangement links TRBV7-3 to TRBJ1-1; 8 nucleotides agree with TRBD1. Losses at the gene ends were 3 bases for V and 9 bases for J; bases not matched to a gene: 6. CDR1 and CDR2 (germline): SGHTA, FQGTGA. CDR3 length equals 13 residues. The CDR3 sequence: CASSLTGDTQAFF. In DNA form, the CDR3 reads TGTGCCAGCAGCTTGACAGGGGATACCCAAGCTTTCTTT.

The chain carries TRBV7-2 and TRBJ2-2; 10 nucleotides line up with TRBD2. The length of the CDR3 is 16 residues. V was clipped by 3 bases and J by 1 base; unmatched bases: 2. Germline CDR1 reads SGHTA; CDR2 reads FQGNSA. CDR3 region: CASSFRTSGNTGELFF. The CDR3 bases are TGTGCCAGCAGCTTTAGGACTAGCGGGAACACCGGGGAGCTGTTTTTT.

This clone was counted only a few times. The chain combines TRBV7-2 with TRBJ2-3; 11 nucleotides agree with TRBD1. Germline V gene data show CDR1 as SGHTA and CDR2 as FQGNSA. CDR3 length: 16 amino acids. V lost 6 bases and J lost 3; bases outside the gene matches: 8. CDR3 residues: CASRSGQGVWTDTQYF. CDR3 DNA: TGTGCCAGCAGGTCGGGACAGGGGGTTTGGACAGATACGCAGTATTTT.

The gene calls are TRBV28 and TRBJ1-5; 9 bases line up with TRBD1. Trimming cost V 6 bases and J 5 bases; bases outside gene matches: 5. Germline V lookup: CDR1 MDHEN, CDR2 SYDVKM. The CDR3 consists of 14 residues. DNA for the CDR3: TGTGCCAGCAGCTGGCGGACAGGGGATCAGCCCCAGCATTTT. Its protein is CASSWRTGDQPQHF.

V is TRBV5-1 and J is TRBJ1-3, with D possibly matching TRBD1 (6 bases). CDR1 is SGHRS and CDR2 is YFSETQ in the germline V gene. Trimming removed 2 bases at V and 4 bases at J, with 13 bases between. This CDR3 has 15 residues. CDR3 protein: CASSFYRASGNTIYF. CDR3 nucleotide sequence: TGCGCCAGCAGCTTCTACAGGGCTTCAGGAAACACCATATATTTT. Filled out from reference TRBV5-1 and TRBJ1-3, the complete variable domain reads KAGVTQTPRYLIKTRGQQVTLSCSPISGHRSVSWYQQTPGQGLQFLFEYFSETQRNKGNFPGRFSGRQFSNSRSEMNVSTLELGDSALYLCASSFYRASGNTIYFGEGSWLTVV.

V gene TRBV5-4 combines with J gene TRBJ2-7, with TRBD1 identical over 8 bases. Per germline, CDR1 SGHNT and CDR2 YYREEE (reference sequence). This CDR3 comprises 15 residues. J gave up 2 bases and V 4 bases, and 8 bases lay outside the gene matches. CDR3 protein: CASSPIPGQAYEQYF. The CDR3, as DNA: TGTGCCAGCAGCCCTATTCCGGGACAGGCCTACGAGCAGTACTTC.

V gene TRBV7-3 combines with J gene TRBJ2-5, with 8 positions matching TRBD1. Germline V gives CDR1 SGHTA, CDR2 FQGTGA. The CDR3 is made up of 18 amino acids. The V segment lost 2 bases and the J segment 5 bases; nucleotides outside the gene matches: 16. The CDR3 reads CASSLALYVGRGHETQYF. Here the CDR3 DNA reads TGTGCCAGCAGCTTAGCGCTTTATGTGGGCAGGGGGCATGAGACCCAGTACTTC.

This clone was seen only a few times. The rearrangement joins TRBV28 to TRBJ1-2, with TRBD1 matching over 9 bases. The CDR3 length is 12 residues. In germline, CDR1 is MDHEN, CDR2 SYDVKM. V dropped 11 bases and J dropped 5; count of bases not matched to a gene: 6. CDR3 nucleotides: TGTGCCGCCGCGACAGGGGGTTATGGCTACACCTTC. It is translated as CAAATGGYGYTF.